The next 32 T cell receptor beta chains were all read from a single sample in a study of shared clonotypes between healthy human individuals. Naive CD8 populations comprised CD45RO-negative cells positively selected for CCR7, excluding terminally differentiated effector memory CD45RA+ cells. Sequencing was performed with immunoSEQ multiplex PCR; in TCRdb, only in-frame clones are kept and a portion is missing. This sample has about 2.1 million clones; about 92% occur once, and the top ten carry around 1.7%. The sequenced sample consisted of naive CD8+ T cells from PBMCs. The receptors here all came from a man in his late teens or twenties in good health. Some clones in this sample may be carry-over from other donors' samples.

This chain links TRBV6-5 with TRBJ2-7, with unresolved D. The CDR3 has 15 residues. CDR1 is MNHEY, CDR2 SVGAGI, per germline. Trimming stripped 4 bases from V and 0 bases from J, with 13 bases between. Here the CDR3 DNA reads TGTGCCAGCAGTTTTGGGCCGTTCTCCTCCTACGAGCAGTACTTC. The encoded protein is CASSFGPFSSYEQYF.

This clone was seen once. The chain couples TRBV7-9 to TRBJ2-2; 13 bases map to TRBD2. V shed 5 bases and J 2 bases; nucleotides not matched to a gene: 5. There are 17 residues in the CDR3. CDR1 SEHNR and CDR2 FQNEAQ come from the germline V gene (reference sequence). DNA of the CDR3: TGTGCCAGCAGCCCGACTAGCGGGAGGCTAAACACCGGGGAGCTGTTTTTT. It is translated as CASSPTSGRLNTGELFF. Based on the CDR3 plus reference TRBV7-9 and TRBJ2-2, the full variable domain is DTGVSQNPRHKITKRGQNVTFRCDPISEHNRLYWYRQTLGQGPEFLTYFQNEAQLEKSRLLSDRFSAERPKGSFSTLEIQRTEQGDSAMYLCASSPTSGRLNTGELFFGEGSRLTVL.

This clone was counted once. The V and J genes are TRBV4-2 and TRBJ1-2, with no clear D. The CDR3 is 15 residues long. Germline values: CDR1 LGHNA, CDR2 YNFKEQ. V lost 0 bases to trimming and J lost 2 bases, with 10 bases between them. In DNA form, the CDR3 reads TGTGCCAGCAGCCAAGAAGGGCACCTCAACTATGGCTACACCTTC. Residues: CASSQEGHLNYGYTF.

The V and J genes are TRBV7-2 and TRBJ2-4; tentative D call: TRBD1 (6 bases). The CDR3 has 18 amino acids. In germline, CDR1 is SGHTA, CDR2 FQGNSA. Trimming cost V 3 bases and J 1 base, with 19 bases left between them. The CDR3 loop is CASSFGTRRLAAKNIQYF. Here the CDR3 DNA reads TGTGCCAGCAGCTTCGGGACAAGAAGATTGGCGGCCAAAAACATTCAGTACTTC.

This clone was picked up a small number of times. This chain links TRBV6-1 with TRBJ1-5; unclear D gene. V was cut by 4 bases and J by 5 bases, with 12 bases left in between. Germline loops: CDR1 MNHNS, CDR2 SASEGT. The CDR3 is made up of 14 amino acids. CDR3 DNA: TGTGCCAGCAGTGTGAACAGAAAGGATCAGCCCCAGCATTTT. Residues: CASSVNRKDQPQHF.

The rearrangement joins TRBV28 to TRBJ2-5; D might be TRBD2 (5 bases). The CDR3 covers 15 residues. V lost 6 bases and J 1 base, leaving 15 bases between the germline ends. Germline CDR1 is MDHEN and CDR2 is SYDVKM. The CDR3 nucleotides read TGTGCCAGCAGCCTCATCTGGGAGTCCCAAGAGACCCAGTACTTC. It encodes CASSLIWESQETQYF.

The chain couples TRBV6-1 to TRBJ2-7; weak D call: TRBD1 (6 bases). In germline, CDR1 is MNHNS, CDR2 SASEGT. The CDR3 consists of 15 residues. Between the trimmed V and J ends, which lost 5 bases and 3 bases, there was a span of 17 bases. The CDR3 DNA reads TGTGCCAGCAGTAGCCGTCACTTGACAGGCTACGAGCAGTACTTC. This gives the protein CASSSRHLTGYEQYF.

V gene TRBV13 combines with J gene TRBJ2-2; TRBD1 agrees at 7 bases. Germline CDR1 is PRHDT and CDR2 is FYEKMQ (reference sequence). CDR3 length equals 14 residues. V dropped 4 bases and J dropped 3; count of bases not matched to a gene: 2. The chain's CDR3 is CASSYDRDTGELFF. For the CDR3, the DNA is TGTGCCAGCAGCTATGACAGGGACACCGGGGAGCTGTTTTTT.

This rearrangement joins TRBV18 to TRBJ2-1; 7 positions match TRBD1. This CDR3 is built from 16 residues. Germline V gene lookup returns CDR1 KGHSH and CDR2 LQKENI. V lost 6 bases and J lost 6; bases outside the gene matches: 14. As DNA, the CDR3 is TGTGCCAGCTCCCCTAAGCGACAGGGCCCTCTCAATGAGCAGTTCTTC. Translating gives CASSPKRQGPLNEQFF.

CDR3 sequence reads: CASSDWALGNQPQHF. CDR3 DNA sequence: TGTGCCAGCAGTGATTGGGCGTTGGGTAATCAGCCCCAGCATTTT. The chain carries TRBV6-1 and TRBJ1-5; D gene uncertain. This CDR3 spans 15 amino acids. With 3 bases removed from V and 4 bases from J, the gap between germline ends came to 13 bases. The germline CDR1 and CDR2 sequences are MNHNS and SASEGT.

This sequence joins TRBV9 and TRBJ2-2; D is ambiguous. CDR1 is SGDLS, CDR2 YYNGEE, per germline. The V end lost 0 bases, the J end lost 6 bases, and 21 bases lay between the germline ends. CDR3 length: 18 residues. The CDR3 region has the DNA TGTGCCAGCAGCGTAGTTAGTATGGTGGCTGGGCCCGCCGGGGAGCTGTTTTTT. It encodes CASSVVSMVAGPAGELFF. Based on the CDR3 plus reference TRBV9 and TRBJ2-2, the full variable domain is DSGVTQTPKHLITATGQRVTLRCSPRSGDLSVYWYQQSLDQGLQFLIQYYNGEERAKGNILERFSAQQFPDLHSELNLSSLELGDSALYFCASSVVSMVAGPAGELFFGEGSRLTVL.

The rearrangement links TRBV5-6 to TRBJ2-3; tentative D call: TRBD1 (6 bases). This CDR3 comprises 17 residues. CDR1 and CDR2 from the germline V gene are SGHDT and YYEEEE. The V end lost 4 bases, the J end lost 4 bases, and 22 bases lay between the germline ends. DNA for the CDR3: TGTGCCAGCAGCCCGCCCGGGCAGGGGTCGAAGTCAGATACGCAGTATTTT. Encoded protein: CASSPPGQGSKSDTQYF.

V is TRBV27 and J is TRBJ1-1; maybe TRBD1 (5 bases). Germline assignment: CDR1 MNHEY and CDR2 SMNVEV (reference sequence). The V and J ends lost 5 bases and 3 bases respectively, with 10 bases between them. The CDR3 length is 13 residues. Here the CDR3 DNA reads TGTGCCAGCAGTGCCGGGGCCTACACTGAAGCTTTCTTT. It specifies CASSAGAYTEAFF.

This rearrangement joins TRBV27 to TRBJ2-3, with a tentative D call TRBD1 (5 bases). Germline CDR1 is MNHEY and CDR2 is SMNVEV (reference sequence). This CDR3 has 16 residues. With 5 bases removed from V and 2 bases from J, the gap between germline ends came to 17 bases. In DNA form, the CDR3 reads TGTGCCAGCAGTGCACAGGCTTCTCTCTACACAGATACGCAGTATTTT. Its protein product is CASSAQASLYTDTQYF.

The rearrangement links TRBV27 to TRBJ2-1; 9 nucleotides align to TRBD2. Germline CDR1 and CDR2: MNHEY and SMNVEV (reference sequence). The CDR3 contains 19 residues. Trimming cost V 5 bases and J 4 bases; bases outside gene matches: 18. CDR3 nucleotide sequence: TGTGCCAGCAGTGTCAGGGCGGTGGATTTACTAGCGGGTTACAATGAGCAGTTCTTC. This translates into CASSVRAVDLLAGYNEQFF.

V gene TRBV4-1 combines with J gene TRBJ1-1; the D is unclear. The CDR3 is made up of 14 amino acids. V lost 0 bases and J lost 5, with 10 bases in between. Germline-derived CDR1 and CDR2 are MGHRA and YSYEKL. CDR3 in DNA: TGCGCCAGCAGCCAAGATCCGCGGGAGACTGAAGCTTTCTTT. Translated: CASSQDPRETEAFF.

CDR3 DNA: TGTGCCAGCAGCGTAGATCTGCGGGCGGCCACCAATGAGCAGTTCTTC. This gives the protein CASSVDLRAATNEQFF. The rearrangement links TRBV9 to TRBJ2-1, with D possibly being TRBD2 (5 bases). This CDR3 contains 16 residues. Per the germline V gene, CDR1 is SGDLS and CDR2 is YYNGEE. Trimming took 0 bases from V and 6 from J, leaving 16 bases between them.

The V gene is TRBV10-3, the J gene TRBJ2-1; no reliable D call. The V and J ends lost 5 bases and 4 bases respectively, with 21 bases between them. Germline CDR1 is ENHRY and CDR2 is SYGVKD. The CDR3 sequence is 17 residues long. CDR3 residues: CAISPQDILVSYNEQFF. The CDR3 bases are TGTGCCATCAGTCCTCAAGATATATTGGTCAGTTACAATGAGCAGTTCTTC.

The chain is built from TRBV27 and TRBJ2-5; weak D call: TRBD2 (5 bases). The CDR3 has 12 residues. The germline V and J ends were trimmed by 5 bases and 3 bases, with 7 bases remaining between them. The germline gives CDR1 MNHEY, CDR2 SMNVEV (reference sequence). The CDR3 DNA sequence: TGTGCCAGCAGTCCGGGAAAAGAGACCCAGTACTTC. Protein product: CASSPGKETQYF.

CDR3 amino acids: CASSLVVLDRGPADTQYF. The CDR3 nucleotides read TGTGCCAGCAGCTTAGTAGTACTGGACAGGGGGCCGGCAGATACGCAGTATTTT. The chain has TRBV7-9 and TRBJ2-3; the match to TRBD1 covers 11 bases. The CDR3 runs 18 residues. Trimming removed 1 base from V and 4 bases from J; junction bases left unmatched: 10. Per the germline V gene, CDR1 is SEHNR and CDR2 is FQNEAQ (reference sequence).

J is TRBJ1-1 and V is TRBV6-1, with no clear D. This CDR3 contains 8 residues. Deletions cut 8 bases from V and 11 bases from J, with 6 bases between. CDR1 MNHNS and CDR2 SASEGT come from the germline V gene. The CDR3 here is CASSWAFF. CDR3 nucleotides: TGTGCCAGCTCTTGGGCTTTCTTT.

The chain is built from TRBV5-8 and TRBJ2-7; 9 bases are a match to TRBD1. CDR3 length equals 14 residues. V was pared by 4 bases and J by 2 bases, with 4 bases of the junction left unmatched. CDR1 is SGHTS and CDR2 is YDEGEE in the germline V gene. In DNA form, the CDR3 reads TGTGCCAGCAGCCATGGACAGGGGACCTACGAGCAGTACTTC. Translated, it gives CASSHGQGTYEQYF.

Only one count was recorded for this clone. The chain couples TRBV11-2 to TRBJ2-1; D perhaps matches TRBD2 (6 bases). Per germline, CDR1 SGHAT and CDR2 FQNNGV. This CDR3 contains 15 residues. Trimming shortened V by 6 bases and J by 6 bases, and 18 bases separated the two germline ends. CDR3 region: CASSSPRGTRNEQFF. The CDR3 bases are TGTGCCAGCAGTTCCCCCCGCGGGACTCGCAATGAGCAGTTCTTC.

A note on this clone: Other DNA sequences from this sample encode an identical CDR3 as well. The genes are TRBV7-9 and TRBJ2-5; 9 bases line up with TRBD1. With V trimmed by 3 bases and J by 5 bases, 4 bases remained unmatched. The CDR3 consists of 14 residues. Germline V gene sequence: CDR1 SEHNR, CDR2 FQNEAQ (reference sequence). The CDR3 loop reads CASSLGQGWETQYF. DNA of the CDR3: TGTGCCAGCAGCTTGGGACAGGGTTGGGAGACCCAGTACTTC.

This clone was detected only once. The V call is TRBV9, the J call TRBJ2-3; TRBD2 matches 7 bases. Germline V gene data show CDR1 as SGDLS and CDR2 as YYNGEE. The CDR3 loop spans 15 amino acids. V trimming: 3 bases; J trimming: 4 bases; junction bases outside the gene matches: 8. The CDR3 DNA reads as TGTGCCAGCAGCGCTCGCCAGCGGGAACCAGATACGCAGTATTTT. It yields the protein CASSARQREPDTQYF.

The chain recombines TRBV6-6 with TRBJ2-7; D is perhaps TRBD1 (6 bases). Germline CDR1 reads MNHNY; CDR2 reads SVGAGI (reference sequence). V was cut by 5 bases and J by 2 bases, with 19 bases left in between. CDR3 length: 16 residues. The CDR3 sequence is CASSTGLRQEPYEQYF. DNA for the CDR3: TGTGCCAGCAGTACTGGGCTCAGACAGGAGCCCTACGAGCAGTACTTC.

The gene calls are TRBV11-2 and TRBJ2-7, with D unresolved. Germline lookup yields CDR1 SGHAT and CDR2 FQNNGV. The CDR3 is made up of 12 amino acids. Deletions cut 4 bases from V and 5 bases from J, with 9 bases between. CDR3 amino acids: CASSSRRNEQYF. The CDR3 nucleotides are TGTGCCAGCAGCTCACGAAGAAACGAGCAGTACTTC.

CDR3 DNA sequence: TGTGCCAGCAGTTACTCGTACAGAACAGATACGCAGTATTTT. Encoded protein: CASSYSYRTDTQYF. The V gene is TRBV6-6, the J gene TRBJ2-3; D not resolved. CDR1 is MNHNY, CDR2 SVGAGI, per germline (reference sequence). There are 14 residues in the CDR3. V dropped 0 bases and J dropped 3 bases, with 7 bases sitting between them.

The V gene is TRBV7-3, the J gene TRBJ2-1; tentatively, D is TRBD2 (6 bases). CDR1 is SGHTA and CDR2 is FQGTGA in the germline V gene. The V and J ends lost 5 bases and 4 bases respectively, with 18 bases between them. The CDR3 has 16 residues. The CDR3 loop reads CASSIQGLPRYNEQFF. For the CDR3, the DNA is TGTGCCAGCAGCATACAAGGACTACCCCGTTACAATGAGCAGTTCTTC.

The J gene is TRBJ2-7, the V gene TRBV5-1, with 7 positions matching TRBD2. CDR3 size: 15 residues. Germline CDR1 SGHRS, CDR2 YFSETQ. V gave up 4 bases and J gave up 7 bases; unmatched junction bases: 14. CDR3 DNA sequence: TGCGCCAGCAGCCCCAGGGAGGTGGGAGCGGGGGAGCAGTACTTC. This translates into CASSPREVGAGEQYF.

This chain links TRBV29-1 with TRBJ2-2, with 7 positions matching TRBD1. Trimming cost V 6 bases and J 5 bases; bases outside gene matches: 6. CDR1 SQVTM and CDR2 ANQGSEA come from the germline V gene. CDR3 size: 13 residues. The CDR3: CSVTAGGTGELFF. The CDR3 region has the DNA TGCAGCGTGACGGCAGGGGGTACCGGGGAGCTGTTTTTT.

In its sample, this clone was seen once. This sequence joins TRBV28 and TRBJ1-1, with a possible D match to TRBD1 (5 bases). Germline V gives CDR1 MDHEN, CDR2 SYDVKM. This CDR3 has 15 amino acids. V shed 7 bases and J shed 4 bases, with 19 bases lying between them. CDR3 in amino acids: CASTSLQGSGTEAFF. The CDR3 DNA is TGTGCCAGCACCTCACTGCAGGGTTCGGGCACTGAAGCTTTCTTT.